This TCR beta chain was sequenced during a study of control samples from healthy donors and cancer patients. V was shortened by 9 bases and J by 1 base, with 14 bases between the two germline ends. The CDR3 covers 14 residues. Germline CDR1 and CDR2: SGHNT and YYREEE (reference sequence). TCRdb's copy holds only in-frame clones and misses some; the assay was immunoSEQ multiplex PCR. Here the sample spans around 90,000 clones, over 65% being singletons. This chain joins TRBV5-4 and TRBJ1-5, with D maybe TRBD1 (6 bases). The source material was blood. The sequence derives from a woman aged 40 to 50 in good health. This CDR3 reads CATQQGRSNQPQHF. The CDR3, as DNA: TGTGCCACCCAACAGGGAAGGAGCAATCAGCCCCAGCATTTT. Full variable domain (missing parts from reference TRBV5-4 and TRBJ1-5): ETGVTQSPTHLIKTRGQQVTLRCSSQSGHNTVSWYQQALGQGPQFIFQYYREEENGRGNFPPRFSGLQFPNYSSELNVNALELDDSALYLCATQQGRSNQPQHFGDGTRLSIL.